This T cell receptor beta chain was recorded in a study of identical twins. V lost 4 bases to trimming and J lost 2 bases, with 12 bases between them. Germline V CDR1 and CDR2: SGHRS, YFSETQ. The length of the CDR3 is 14 residues. Template switching, a step in the protocol, added a universal primer site, and cDNA carried unique molecular identifiers. MiXCR was run by TCRdb on the 5' RACE reads, yielding one entry per CDR3 protein. The data contain around 250,000 distinct CDR3 sequences, about 13% of them singletons. Separately, the same data were catalogued under a study of yellow fever vaccine responses in identical twins.

Sequencing was carried out using memory (CD45RO+) T cells sorted from blood. V is TRBV5-1 and J is TRBJ1-1; D remains ambiguous. The receptor was isolated from a woman younger than 35 in good health. CDR3 coding DNA: TGCGCCAGCAGCCCCAGAAACTTCAACACTGAAGCTTTCTTT. As protein: CASSPRNFNTEAFF.